This T cell receptor (beta chain) was sequenced for a study of cytomegalovirus exposure and HLA in healthy donors. Study conclusions and caveats: A later analysis reportedly found fewer N-insertions in an Asian-associated ancestry cluster than the roughly 670-donor mean.

Germline assignment: CDR1 PRHDT and CDR2 FYEKMQ (reference sequence). The V gene lost 5 bases and the J gene lost 1 base, with 11 bases spanning the gap. CDR3 length: 14 residues. Comments on this clone: Its cognate antigen is unknown.

PCR amplification relied on 60 Vbeta primers (plus 13 Jbeta primers). Clones were read by immunoSEQ multiplex PCR, and TCRdb kept only the in-frame ones, dropping some. The sample contains 100,000 to 150,000 clones, approximately 74% of which appear only once. The sequencing sample was made of PBMCs. The source of this sequence is a man aged 40-55 years in good health and CMV-seropositive. The chain uses TRBV13 and TRBJ2-5; TRBD2 might be the D (5 bases). The CDR3 bases are TGTGCCAGCAGCCTCGGGGTACGCCAAGAGACCCAGTACTTC. Translated, it gives CASSLGVRQETQYF.